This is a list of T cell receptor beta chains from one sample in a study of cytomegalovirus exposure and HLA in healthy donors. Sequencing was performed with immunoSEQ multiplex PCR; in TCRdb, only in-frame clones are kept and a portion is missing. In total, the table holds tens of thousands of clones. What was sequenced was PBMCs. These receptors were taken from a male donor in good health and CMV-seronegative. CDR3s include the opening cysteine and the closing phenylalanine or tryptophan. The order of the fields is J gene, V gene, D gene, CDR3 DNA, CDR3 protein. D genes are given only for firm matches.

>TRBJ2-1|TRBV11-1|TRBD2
TGTGCCAGCAGCGTGACTAGCGGGAGGGCAGAGTTCTTC
CASSVTSGRAEFF
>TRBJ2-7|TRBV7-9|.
TGTGCCAGCAGCTTAGTACTCGGACAGTTCTCCTACGAGCAGTACTTC
CASSLVLGQFSYEQYF
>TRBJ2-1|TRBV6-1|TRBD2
TGTGCCAGCAGTGAAGAGGTAGCGGGAGCAGGCAATGAGCAGTTCTTC
CASSEEVAGAGNEQFF
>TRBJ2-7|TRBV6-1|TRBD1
TGTGCCAGCAGATTGTCAGGGGGTACCTACGAGCAGTACTTC
CASRLSGGTYEQYF
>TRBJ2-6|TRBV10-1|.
TGCGCCAGCAGTGAAGCGGGTTTGGGGTCTGGGGCCAACGTCCTGACTTTC
CASSEAGLGSGANVLTF
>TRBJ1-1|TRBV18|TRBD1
TGTGCCAGCTCACCGACAGGGATTAACACTGAAGCTTTCTTT
CASSPTGINTEAFF
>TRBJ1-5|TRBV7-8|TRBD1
TGTGCCAGCACCCGGGGGAGGACAGGGCGCCTCGAGCATCGTCAGCCCCAGCATTTT
CASTRGRTGRLEHRQPQHF
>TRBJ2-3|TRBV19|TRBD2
TGTGCCAGTAGAGCCGAGCGGGAGGGCGAGGATACGCAGTATTTT
CASRAEREGEDTQYF
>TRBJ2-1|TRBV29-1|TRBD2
TGCAGCGTTGAAGATCTTCGACTAGCGGGAGAGGGTGAGCAGTTCTTC
CSVEDLRLAGEGEQFF
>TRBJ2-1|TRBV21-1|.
TGTGCCAGCAGTTGTCGGGAGAATCGCAACAATGAGCAGTTCTTC
CASSCRENRNNEQFF
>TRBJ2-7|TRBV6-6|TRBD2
TGTGCCAGCAGTTACTCAGGGACTAGCGGCTACGAGCAGTACTTC
CASSYSGTSGYEQYF
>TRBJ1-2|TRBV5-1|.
TGCGCCAGCAGCTCCCGACTACTCGGCTACACCTTC
CASSSRLLGYTF
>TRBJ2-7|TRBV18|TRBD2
TGTGCCAGCTCACGTCCTAGCGGACACTACGAGCAGTACTTC
CASSRPSGHYEQYF
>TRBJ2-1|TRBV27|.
TGTGCCAGCAGGAAGCGGAGAGATCGGGGCAATGAGCAGTTCTTC
CASRKRRDRGNEQFF
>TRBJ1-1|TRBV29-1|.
TGCAGCGTTCCTTCAATAGGTGCCAGGGGAAGCACTGAAGCTTTCTTT
CSVPSIGARGSTEAFF
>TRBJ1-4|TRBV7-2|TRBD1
TGTGCCAGCAGCTTAAGGGAGGGGACAGGGGCTGAAAAACTGTTTTTT
CASSLREGTGAEKLFF
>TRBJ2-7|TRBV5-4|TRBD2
TGTGCCAGCAGTTCAGGGGTGATAGCGGGGGATCCCTACGAGCAGTACTTC
CASSSGVIAGDPYEQYF
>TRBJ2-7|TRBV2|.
TGTGCCAGTCAAACCCCAGCGGTCGCCTCCTACGAGCAGTACTTC
CASQTPAVASYEQYF
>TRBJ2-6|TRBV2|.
TGTGCCAGCAGGCAGGGCTCTGGGGCCAACGTCCTGACTTTC
CASRQGSGANVLTF
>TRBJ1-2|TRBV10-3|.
TGTGCCATCAGTGCCTCAGACGAGAGCGACGGCTACACCTTC
CAISASDESDGYTF
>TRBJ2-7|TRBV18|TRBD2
TGTGCCAGCTCACCACCGGGACTAGCGGGGGACGAGCAGTACTTC
CASSPPGLAGDEQYF
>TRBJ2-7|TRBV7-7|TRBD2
TGTGCCAGCAGCTTAGCGGGGTCTAGCGGGACATACGAGCAGTACTTC
CASSLAGSSGTYEQYF